The sequence of this T cell receptor (beta chain) was determined in a study of CD8 T cell repertoires and HIV-1 epitope variants. About the study: Each of Twenty-five Gag and Nef epitope peptides stimulated a separate culture. Epitopes were three Gag families plus Nef HW9 and YT9. Autologous T cell-negative cells served as antigen-presenting cells in equal numbers.

Comment on this clone: The antigen is not known.

V lost 8 bases to trimming and J lost 3 bases; unmatched junction nucleotides: 1. The CDR3 is 11 amino acids. The germline V gene encodes CDR1 LNHDA and CDR2 SQIVND (reference sequence). General study findings and limits: This assay reports beta chains of antigen-expanded cells, not T cell function.

TCRdb's table, derived via immunoSEQ multiplex PCR, lists solely in-frame clones and lacks some. Altogether about 6,000 clones are present, about 60% being singletons, with the ten largest covering around 40%. This chain connects TRBV19 to TRBJ2-7; 7 bases align to TRBD1. The material sequenced was cultured CD8+ T cells derived from PBMCs. The TCR sequence derives from a male donor with HIV. The CDR3 spells CASGDSYEQYF. The CDR3 bases are TGTGCCAGTGGGGACAGCTACGAGCAGTACTTC.